The rows below give T cell receptor beta chains drawn from one sample of a study of response to subunit inactivated influenza vaccine. TCRdb reprocessed the RT-PCR reads with MiXCR, giving one entry per CDR3 protein. The table records 500,000 to 550,000 distinct CDR3 sequences, roughly 8.2% of them present only once. The sequencing used PBMCs from blood, collected around 2 years after vaccination. These receptors came from a man aged 50-75 years who received an inactivated influenza vaccine. Each CDR3 is given with its conserved first and last residue. The D gene is left open where the match is weak. Part of the rows lack a size; the others show once, few, many or a class for expanded clones.

V gene	clone size	CDR3 length	J gene	D gene	CDR3 DNA	CDR3 protein
TRBV9	many	13	TRBJ2-1	NA	TGTGCCAGCAGCGTAGACCCCCTAGGGGAGCAGTTCTTC	CASSVDPLGEQFF
TRBV7-2	many	15	TRBJ1-5	NA	TGTGCCAGCAGCCTTAATCCCGGGTGGAATCAGCCCCAGCATTTT	CASSLNPGWNQPQHF
TRBV12-3/TRBV12-4	few	11	TRBJ2-3	NA	TGTGCCAGCAGTCGATGGGATACGCAGTATTTT	CASSRWDTQYF
TRBV20-1	many	13	TRBJ1-2	NA	TGCAGTGCTCAGAACCCGGAGGGGTATGGCTACACCTTC	CSAQNPEGYGYTF
TRBV9	NA	11	TRBJ1-3	NA	TGTGCCAGTAAGCGGGGGGACACCATATATTTT	CASKRGDTIYF
TRBV28	few	15	TRBJ2-1	TRBD2	TGTGCCAGCAGTTTCAGGACTAGCGGGAGACATGAGCAGTTCTTC	CASSFRTSGRHEQFF
TRBV5-6	many	14	TRBJ1-6	NA	TGTGCCAGCAGCTTGCAGGGACCGTATTCACCCCTCCACTTT	CASSLQGPYSPLHF
TRBV20-1	many	13	TRBJ2-1	NA	TGCAGTGCTAGCGGTACGTCCTACAATGAGCAGTTCTTC	CSASGTSYNEQFF
TRBV7-7	few	14	TRBJ2-1	NA	TGTGCCAGCCCCCCCCGGACTGGATACAATGAGCAGTTCTTC	CASPPRTGYNEQFF
TRBV6-2/TRBV6-3	NA	12	TRBJ2-3	NA	TGTGCCAGCAGTTACGGAGGTAGAACGCAGTATTTT	CASSYGGRTQYF
TRBV12-3/TRBV12-4	many	16	TRBJ2-1	TRBD2	TGTGCCAGCACTGCCTGGGGGACTAGCGGGGCCAATGAGCAGTTCTTC	CASTAWGTSGANEQFF
TRBV12-2	NA	16	TRBJ2-4	NA	TGTGCAAGTCGCCGATACAGGGGGCCCCGCAAAAACATTCAGTACTTC	CASRRYRGPRKNIQYF
TRBV5-6	NA	16	TRBJ2-1	NA	TGTGCCAGCAGCTCGGAGTTGGGGGGCCGCTACAATGAGCAGTTCTTC	CASSSELGGRYNEQFF
TRBV12-5	NA	14	TRBJ2-1	TRBD1	TGTGCTAGTGGTCCGGGACAGGGGGCAAATGAGCAGTTCTTC	CASGPGQGANEQFF
TRBV6-1	NA	14	TRBJ2-3	NA	TGTGCCAGCAGTGAACGATTATTGGGGTATACGCAGTATTTT	CASSERLLGYTQYF
TRBV20-1	few	15	TRBJ1-5	TRBD1	TGCAGTGCTAGAGATCTCGGGCAGGGGGCGCAGCCCCAGCATTTT	CSARDLGQGAQPQHF
TRBV20-1	NA	13	TRBJ1-2	NA	TGCAGTGCAAGTCTGGGGGACGGGTATGGCTACACCTTC	CSASLGDGYGYTF
TRBV20-1	few	10	TRBJ2-1	NA	TGCAGTGCTATGGTAAATGAGCAGTTCTTC	CSAMVNEQFF
TRBV5-1	many	13	TRBJ1-2	TRBD1	TGCGCCAGCAGCTTGGAGCAGCAGGGGGTCTACACCTTC	CASSLEQQGVYTF
TRBV27	few	13	TRBJ1-5	NA	TGTGCCAGCAGTTTTGGGGGCGACGGGCCCCAGCATTTT	CASSFGGDGPQHF
TRBV5-1	many	14	TRBJ1-1	NA	TGCGCCAGCAGCTTGGCGTCCAGGTACACTGAAGCTTTCTTT	CASSLASRYTEAFF
TRBV4-3	many	15	TRBJ2-7	NA	TGCGCCAGCAGCCAGGGGAGGGGGGTTTTCTACGAGCAGTACTTC	CASSQGRGVFYEQYF
TRBV7-2	many	15	TRBJ2-3	TRBD1	TGTGCCAGCAGCTTTAGGGGGCCGAGCACAGATACGCAGTATTTT	CASSFRGPSTDTQYF
TRBV20-1	few	12	TRBJ1-6	NA	TGCAGCCTAACGGGGGGCGATTCACCCCTCCACTTT	CSLTGGDSPLHF
TRBV6-2/TRBV6-3	few	17	TRBJ1-5	NA	TGTGCCAGCAGTTATGCACAGGGTTCCGGGGGCAATCAGCCCCAGCATTTT	CASSYAQGSGGNQPQHF
TRBV3-1	few	14	TRBJ2-7	NA	TGTGCCAGCAGAGAAACAAAGGGTTCCTACGAGCAGTACTTC	CASRETKGSYEQYF
TRBV10-3	many	15	TRBJ2-3	TRBD2	TGTGCCAGTGGACTAGCGGGAGGGGGCACAGATACGCAGTATTTT	CASGLAGGGTDTQYF
TRBV5-1	many	16	TRBJ2-4	NA	TGCGCCAGCAGCTTGGCCCAGGGACACAAGGGGGACATTCAGTACTTC	CASSLAQGHKGDIQYF
TRBV12-3/TRBV12-4	many	15	TRBJ1-6	NA	TGTGCCAGCAGTTTATTTCGGGGAGCGAGTTCACCCCTCCACTTT	CASSLFRGASSPLHF
TRBV24-1	few	17	TRBJ2-1	TRBD2	TGTGCCACCAGTGATACGGGACTAGCGGGAGAGAAAAATGAGCAGTTCTTC	CATSDTGLAGEKNEQFF
TRBV3-1	NA	16	TRBJ2-1	NA	TGTGCCAGCAGCTATCTGGACGTGAGCTCCTACAATGAGCAGTTCTTC	CASSYLDVSSYNEQFF
TRBV7-6	NA	12	TRBJ1-1	NA	TGTGCCAGCAGCTTAGAGGGTTCTGAAGCTTTCTTT	CASSLEGSEAFF
TRBV5-4	NA	14	TRBJ2-3	TRBD1	TGTGCAGCTAAAGGGACAGGGAACGCAGATACGCAGTATTTT	CAAKGTGNADTQYF
TRBV11-2	few	16	TRBJ2-5	TRBD1	TGTGCCAGCAGCAAACGGACAGGTTTTCGTGGGGAGACCCAGTACTTC	CASSKRTGFRGETQYF
TRBV4-2	many	15	TRBJ2-7	TRBD1	TGTGCCAGCAGCCAAGATCTGCAGGGGGCATACGAGCAGTACTTC	CASSQDLQGAYEQYF
TRBV12-3/TRBV12-4	many	15	TRBJ2-2	NA	TGTGCCAGCGGATACAGGGTTTTCAACACCGGGGAGCTGTTTTTT	CASGYRVFNTGELFF
TRBV10-3	few	16	TRBJ2-5	TRBD1	TGTGCCATCAGTGATGGACAGGGGGCGATTGGAGAGACCCAGTACTTC	CAISDGQGAIGETQYF
TRBV10-3	few	17	TRBJ2-1	NA	TGTGCCATCAGTGAGTCGGGCTTGCAGGTCTCCTACAATGAGCAGTTCTTC	CAISESGLQVSYNEQFF
TRBV29-1	few	13	TRBJ1-2	NA	TGCAGCGTTAGGTGGCAGACTAACTATGGCTACACCTTC	CSVRWQTNYGYTF
TRBV12-3/TRBV12-4	many	15	TRBJ2-1	TRBD1	TGTGCCAGCAGTTTAGGGCAGGGGGCCGGCAATGAGCAGTTCTTC	CASSLGQGAGNEQFF
TRBV15	NA	17	TRBJ2-1	NA	TGTGCCACCAGCAGAGGAGGGACGGAGAGCTCCTACAATGAGCAGTTCTTC	CATSRGGTESSYNEQFF
TRBV6-2/TRBV6-3	few	14	TRBJ2-1	NA	TGTGCCAGCAGTTATGGGGGCCTTGTTAATGAGCAGTTCTTC	CASSYGGLVNEQFF